A single T cell receptor beta chain is shown here with its context. These data belong to a study of T-cell memory formation after mild COVID-19. CDR1 is SGHTA and CDR2 is FQGNSA in the germline V gene. CDR3 size: 14 residues. The V end was cut by 4 bases, the J end by 4 bases, with 13 bases between. TCRdb passed the 5' RACE reads through MiXCR, listing each CDR3 protein once. The data contain approximately 210,000 distinct CDR3 sequences, under 12% of them seen just once; the ten biggest clones take up roughly 3.2%. The sequencing input was PBMCs or a T cell subset sorted from them (not recorded which). The rearrangement joins TRBV7-2 to TRBJ2-5; D is uncertain. The TCR originated in a man younger than 35 who had mild COVID-19 (a few samples of this study predate the infection). Cell type and time point are not known. Here the CDR3 reads CASSSRTQVETQYF. The CDR3 DNA reads as TGTGCCAGCAGCTCGAGGACCCAGGTAGAGACCCAGTACTTC.